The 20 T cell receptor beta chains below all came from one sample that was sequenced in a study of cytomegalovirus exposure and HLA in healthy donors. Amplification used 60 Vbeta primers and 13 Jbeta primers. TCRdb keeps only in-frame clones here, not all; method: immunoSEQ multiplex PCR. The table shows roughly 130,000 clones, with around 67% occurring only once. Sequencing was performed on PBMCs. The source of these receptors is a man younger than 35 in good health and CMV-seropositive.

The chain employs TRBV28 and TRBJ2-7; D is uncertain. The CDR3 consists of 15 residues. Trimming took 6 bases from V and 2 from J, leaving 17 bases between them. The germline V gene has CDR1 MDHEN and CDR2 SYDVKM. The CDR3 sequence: CASSPSLRRAYEQYF. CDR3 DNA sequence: TGTGCCAGCAGCCCTTCTCTGAGGCGCGCCTACGAGCAGTACTTC.

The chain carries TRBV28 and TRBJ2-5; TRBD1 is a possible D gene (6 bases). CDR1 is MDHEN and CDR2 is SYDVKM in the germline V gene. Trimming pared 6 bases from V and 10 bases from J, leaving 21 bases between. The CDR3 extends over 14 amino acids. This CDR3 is CASSPRRDTVYQYF. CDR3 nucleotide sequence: TGTGCCAGCAGCCCACGACGGGACACTGTTTACCAGTACTTC.

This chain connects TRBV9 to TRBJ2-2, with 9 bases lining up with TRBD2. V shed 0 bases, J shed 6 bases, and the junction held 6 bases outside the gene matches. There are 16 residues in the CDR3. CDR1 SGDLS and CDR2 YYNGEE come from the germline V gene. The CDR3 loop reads CASSVEAGGSAGELFF. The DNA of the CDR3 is TGTGCCAGCAGCGTAGAAGCGGGAGGTTCAGCCGGGGAGCTGTTTTTT.

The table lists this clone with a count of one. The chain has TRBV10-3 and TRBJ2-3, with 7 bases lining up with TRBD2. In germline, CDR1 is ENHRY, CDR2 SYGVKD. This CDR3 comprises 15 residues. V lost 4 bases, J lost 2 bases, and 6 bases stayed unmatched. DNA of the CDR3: TGTGCCATCAGTGTGTCAGCGGGGTTCACAGATACGCAGTATTTT. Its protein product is CAISVSAGFTDTQYF.

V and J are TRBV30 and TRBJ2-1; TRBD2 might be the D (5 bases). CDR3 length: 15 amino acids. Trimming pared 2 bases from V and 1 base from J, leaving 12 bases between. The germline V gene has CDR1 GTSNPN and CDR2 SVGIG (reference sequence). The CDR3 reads CAWSFRGMSYNEQFF. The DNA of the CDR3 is TGTGCCTGGAGTTTTAGAGGGATGTCCTACAATGAGCAGTTCTTC.

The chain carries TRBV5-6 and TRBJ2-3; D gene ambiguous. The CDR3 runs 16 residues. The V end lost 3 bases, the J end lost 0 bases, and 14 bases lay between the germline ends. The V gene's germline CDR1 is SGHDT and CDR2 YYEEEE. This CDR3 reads CASSSFEPWSTDTQYF. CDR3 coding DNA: TGTGCCAGCAGCTCGTTTGAGCCTTGGAGCACAGATACGCAGTATTTT.

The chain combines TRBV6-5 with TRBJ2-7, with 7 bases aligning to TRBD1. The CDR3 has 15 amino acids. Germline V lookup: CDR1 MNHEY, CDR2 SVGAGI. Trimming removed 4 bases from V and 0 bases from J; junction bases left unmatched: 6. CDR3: CASSSQGQSSYEQYF. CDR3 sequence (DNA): TGTGCCAGCAGTTCCCAGGGACAGAGCTCCTACGAGCAGTACTTC.

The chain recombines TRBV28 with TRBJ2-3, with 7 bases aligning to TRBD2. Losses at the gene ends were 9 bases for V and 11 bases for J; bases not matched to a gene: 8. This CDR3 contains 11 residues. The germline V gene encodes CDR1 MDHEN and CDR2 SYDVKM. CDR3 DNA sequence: TGTGCCAGTGGGACTATACCCCGGCAGTATTTT. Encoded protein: CASGTIPRQYF.

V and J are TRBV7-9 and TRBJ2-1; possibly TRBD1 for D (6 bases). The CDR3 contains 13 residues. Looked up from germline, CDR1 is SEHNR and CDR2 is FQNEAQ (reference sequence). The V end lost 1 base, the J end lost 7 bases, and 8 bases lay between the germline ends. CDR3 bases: TGTGCCAGCAGCTTAGTTGGACAGAATGAGCAGTTCTTC. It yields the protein CASSLVGQNEQFF.

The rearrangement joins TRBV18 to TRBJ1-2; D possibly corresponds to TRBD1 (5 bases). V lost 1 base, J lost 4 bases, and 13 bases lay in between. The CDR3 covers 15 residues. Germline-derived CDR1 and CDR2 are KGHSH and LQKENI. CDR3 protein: CASSPRGDGSYGYTF. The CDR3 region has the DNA TGTGCCAGCTCACCACGGGGGGACGGCAGCTATGGCTACACCTTC.

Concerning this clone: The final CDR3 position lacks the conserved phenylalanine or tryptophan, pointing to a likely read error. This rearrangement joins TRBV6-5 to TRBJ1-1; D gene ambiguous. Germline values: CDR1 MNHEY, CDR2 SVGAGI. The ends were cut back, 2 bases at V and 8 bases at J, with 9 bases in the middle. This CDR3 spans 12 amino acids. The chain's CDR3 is CASSYPVEEAFV. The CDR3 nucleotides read TGTGCCAGCAGTTACCCCGTGGAGGAAGCTTTCGTT.

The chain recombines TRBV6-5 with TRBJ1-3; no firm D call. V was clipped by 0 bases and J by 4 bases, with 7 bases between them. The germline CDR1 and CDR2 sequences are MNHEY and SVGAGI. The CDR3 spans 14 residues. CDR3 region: CASSYSRIGNTIYF. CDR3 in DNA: TGTGCCAGCAGTTACTCGAGGATAGGAAACACCATATATTTT.

CDR3 nucleotide sequence: TGCGCCAGCAGCCAAGGGAGTGGCAGGGGCCATATCGGCTACACCTTC. Amino acid sequence: CASSQGSGRGHIGYTF. The chain employs TRBV4-1 and TRBJ1-2; tentatively, D is TRBD1 (6 bases). The ends were cut back, 1 base at V and 8 bases at J, with 20 bases in the middle. The CDR3 is 16 residues long. The germline V gene has CDR1 MGHRA and CDR2 YSYEKL.

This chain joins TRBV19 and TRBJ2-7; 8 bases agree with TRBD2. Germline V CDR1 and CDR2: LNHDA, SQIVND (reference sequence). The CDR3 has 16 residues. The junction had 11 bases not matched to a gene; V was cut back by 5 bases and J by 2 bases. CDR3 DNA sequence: TGTGCCAGTAGTGACCGGAAGCGGGGGCGCCCCTACGAGCAGTACTTC. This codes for CASSDRKRGRPYEQYF.

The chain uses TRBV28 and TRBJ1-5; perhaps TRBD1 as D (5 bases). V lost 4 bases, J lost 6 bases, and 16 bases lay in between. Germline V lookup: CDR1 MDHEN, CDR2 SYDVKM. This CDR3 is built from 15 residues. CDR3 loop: CASSSSGGSGQPQHF. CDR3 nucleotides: TGTGCCAGCAGTTCCTCTGGGGGGTCAGGTCAGCCCCAGCATTTT.

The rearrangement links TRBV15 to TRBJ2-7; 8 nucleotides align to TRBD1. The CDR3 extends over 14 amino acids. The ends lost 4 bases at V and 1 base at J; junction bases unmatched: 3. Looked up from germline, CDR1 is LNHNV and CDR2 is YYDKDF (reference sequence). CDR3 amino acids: CATSTRQGSYEQYF. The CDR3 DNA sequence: TGTGCCACCAGCACTCGACAGGGGTCCTACGAGCAGTACTTC.

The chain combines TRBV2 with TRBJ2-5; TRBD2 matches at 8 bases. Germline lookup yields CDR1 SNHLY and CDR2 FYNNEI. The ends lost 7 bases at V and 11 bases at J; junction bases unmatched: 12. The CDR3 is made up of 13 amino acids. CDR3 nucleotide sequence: TGTGCCAGCACGGGGGGGCCTCTGGCTGAGCAGTACTTC. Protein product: CASTGGPLAEQYF.

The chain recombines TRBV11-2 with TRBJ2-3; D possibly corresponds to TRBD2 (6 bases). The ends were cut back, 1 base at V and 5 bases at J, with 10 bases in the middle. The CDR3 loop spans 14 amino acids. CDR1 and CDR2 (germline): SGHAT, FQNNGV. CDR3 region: CASSLGLDLDTQYF. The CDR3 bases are TGTGCCAGCAGCTTAGGACTAGATCTAGATACGCAGTATTTT.

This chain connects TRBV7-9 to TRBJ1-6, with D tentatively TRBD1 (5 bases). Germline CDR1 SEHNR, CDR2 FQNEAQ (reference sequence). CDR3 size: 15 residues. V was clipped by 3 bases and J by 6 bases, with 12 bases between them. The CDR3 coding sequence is TGTGCCAGCAGCTTTAATAGGGGCGTTAATTCACCCCTCCACTTT. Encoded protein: CASSFNRGVNSPLHF.

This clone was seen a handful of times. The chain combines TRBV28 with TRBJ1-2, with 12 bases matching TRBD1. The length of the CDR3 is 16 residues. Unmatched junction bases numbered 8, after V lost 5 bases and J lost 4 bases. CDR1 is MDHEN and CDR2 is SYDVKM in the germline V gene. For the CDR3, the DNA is TGTGCCAGCAGTCCGGGACAGGGGGCTTTTATCTATGGCTACACCTTC. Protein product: CASSPGQGAFIYGYTF.